This note documents a single T cell receptor (beta chain) sequence. Per the original methods: Counts of nucleated cells, estimated from reference gene primer amplification, were obtained. TCRdb keeps only in-frame clones here, not all; method: immunoSEQ multiplex PCR. Clone size and V and J calls were adopted from that table, with D and trimming inferred from the DNA. This table has 75,000 to 95,000 clones, 70% to 90% appearing once. The data were obtained in a study of blood T cell repertoires in COVID-19. Study information: The origin of the acute and convalescent COVID-19 samples was the United States, Italy and Spain. T cells, B-cell-depleted T cells, or PBMCs supplied cDNA or gDNA.

The CDR3 runs to 15 residues. Trimming cost V 5 bases and J 0 bases, with 14 bases left between them. Germline lookup yields CDR1 SGHTA and CDR2 FQGNSA. The receptor was derived from an elderly woman with acute or convalescent COVID-19. The sequenced material came from peripheral blood. This chain uses TRBV7-2 with TRBJ2-7, with a weak D call TRBD2 (5 bases). In nucleotides, the CDR3 is TGTGCCAGCAGCCTTAGCGAGGTGAGCTCCTACGAGCAGTACTTC. The encoded protein is CASSLSEVSSYEQYF. Full variable domain (missing parts from reference TRBV7-2 and TRBJ2-7): GAGVSQSPSNKVTEKGKDVELRCDPISGHTALYWYRQSLGQGLEFLIYFQGNSAPDKSGLPSDRFSAERTGGSVSTLTIQRTQQEDSAVYLCASSLSEVSSYEQYFGPGTRLTVT.